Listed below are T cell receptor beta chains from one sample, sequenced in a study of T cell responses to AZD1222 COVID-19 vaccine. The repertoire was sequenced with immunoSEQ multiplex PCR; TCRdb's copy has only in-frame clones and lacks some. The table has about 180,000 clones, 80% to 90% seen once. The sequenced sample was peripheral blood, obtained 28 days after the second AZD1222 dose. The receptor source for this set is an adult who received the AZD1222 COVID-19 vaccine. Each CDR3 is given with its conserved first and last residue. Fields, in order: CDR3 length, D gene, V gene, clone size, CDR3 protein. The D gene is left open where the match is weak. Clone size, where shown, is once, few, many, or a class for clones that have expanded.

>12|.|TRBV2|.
CASSETGTQDAF
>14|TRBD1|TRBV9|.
CASSEGTATDTQYF
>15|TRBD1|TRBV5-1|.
CASSLGRGRTNEQFF
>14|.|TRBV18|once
CASSPGEDTDTQYF
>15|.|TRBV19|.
CASKSRQNALYGYTF
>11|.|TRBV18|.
CASSLQGGYTF
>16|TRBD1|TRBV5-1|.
CASSLEGTGGIDTQYF
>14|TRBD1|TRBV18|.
CASSPGQGIEKLFF
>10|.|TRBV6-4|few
CASSDSKKYF
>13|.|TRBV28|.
CASGRDSNQPQHF
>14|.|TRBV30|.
CAWSSQISNQPQHF
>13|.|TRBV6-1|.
CASLLAYQETQYF
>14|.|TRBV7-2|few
CASSRIGTNTGYTF
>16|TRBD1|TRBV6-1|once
CASSEVGLQGKYGYTF
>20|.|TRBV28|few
CASSFPPVPYSSGWNSPLHF
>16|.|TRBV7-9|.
CASSLGVSFATDTQYF
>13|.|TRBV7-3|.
CASSLSVNSPLHF
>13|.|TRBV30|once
CAGTGAYNSPLHF
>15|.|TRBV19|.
CASSPNGTPNQPQHF
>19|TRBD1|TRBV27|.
CASSKMRGTGGDSNQPQHF
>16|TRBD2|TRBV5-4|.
CASSLGIRLATDTQYF
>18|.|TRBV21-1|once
CARGFPLTGILNTGELFF
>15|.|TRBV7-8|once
CASSYRGPPQNEQFF
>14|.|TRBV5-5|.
CASSFGQGNYGYTF
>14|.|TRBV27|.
CASKPTTITDTQYF
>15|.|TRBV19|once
CASRSRVAGNQPQHF
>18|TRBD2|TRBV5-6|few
CASSPGAGVLSGANVLTF
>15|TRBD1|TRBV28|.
CASSQSGTGGDEQYF
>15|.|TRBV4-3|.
CASSRTGGGADTQYF
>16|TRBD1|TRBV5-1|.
CASSPMTGGGSNIQYF
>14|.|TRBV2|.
CASSESASGNTIYF
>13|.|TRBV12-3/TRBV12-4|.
CASRDAFNYGYTF